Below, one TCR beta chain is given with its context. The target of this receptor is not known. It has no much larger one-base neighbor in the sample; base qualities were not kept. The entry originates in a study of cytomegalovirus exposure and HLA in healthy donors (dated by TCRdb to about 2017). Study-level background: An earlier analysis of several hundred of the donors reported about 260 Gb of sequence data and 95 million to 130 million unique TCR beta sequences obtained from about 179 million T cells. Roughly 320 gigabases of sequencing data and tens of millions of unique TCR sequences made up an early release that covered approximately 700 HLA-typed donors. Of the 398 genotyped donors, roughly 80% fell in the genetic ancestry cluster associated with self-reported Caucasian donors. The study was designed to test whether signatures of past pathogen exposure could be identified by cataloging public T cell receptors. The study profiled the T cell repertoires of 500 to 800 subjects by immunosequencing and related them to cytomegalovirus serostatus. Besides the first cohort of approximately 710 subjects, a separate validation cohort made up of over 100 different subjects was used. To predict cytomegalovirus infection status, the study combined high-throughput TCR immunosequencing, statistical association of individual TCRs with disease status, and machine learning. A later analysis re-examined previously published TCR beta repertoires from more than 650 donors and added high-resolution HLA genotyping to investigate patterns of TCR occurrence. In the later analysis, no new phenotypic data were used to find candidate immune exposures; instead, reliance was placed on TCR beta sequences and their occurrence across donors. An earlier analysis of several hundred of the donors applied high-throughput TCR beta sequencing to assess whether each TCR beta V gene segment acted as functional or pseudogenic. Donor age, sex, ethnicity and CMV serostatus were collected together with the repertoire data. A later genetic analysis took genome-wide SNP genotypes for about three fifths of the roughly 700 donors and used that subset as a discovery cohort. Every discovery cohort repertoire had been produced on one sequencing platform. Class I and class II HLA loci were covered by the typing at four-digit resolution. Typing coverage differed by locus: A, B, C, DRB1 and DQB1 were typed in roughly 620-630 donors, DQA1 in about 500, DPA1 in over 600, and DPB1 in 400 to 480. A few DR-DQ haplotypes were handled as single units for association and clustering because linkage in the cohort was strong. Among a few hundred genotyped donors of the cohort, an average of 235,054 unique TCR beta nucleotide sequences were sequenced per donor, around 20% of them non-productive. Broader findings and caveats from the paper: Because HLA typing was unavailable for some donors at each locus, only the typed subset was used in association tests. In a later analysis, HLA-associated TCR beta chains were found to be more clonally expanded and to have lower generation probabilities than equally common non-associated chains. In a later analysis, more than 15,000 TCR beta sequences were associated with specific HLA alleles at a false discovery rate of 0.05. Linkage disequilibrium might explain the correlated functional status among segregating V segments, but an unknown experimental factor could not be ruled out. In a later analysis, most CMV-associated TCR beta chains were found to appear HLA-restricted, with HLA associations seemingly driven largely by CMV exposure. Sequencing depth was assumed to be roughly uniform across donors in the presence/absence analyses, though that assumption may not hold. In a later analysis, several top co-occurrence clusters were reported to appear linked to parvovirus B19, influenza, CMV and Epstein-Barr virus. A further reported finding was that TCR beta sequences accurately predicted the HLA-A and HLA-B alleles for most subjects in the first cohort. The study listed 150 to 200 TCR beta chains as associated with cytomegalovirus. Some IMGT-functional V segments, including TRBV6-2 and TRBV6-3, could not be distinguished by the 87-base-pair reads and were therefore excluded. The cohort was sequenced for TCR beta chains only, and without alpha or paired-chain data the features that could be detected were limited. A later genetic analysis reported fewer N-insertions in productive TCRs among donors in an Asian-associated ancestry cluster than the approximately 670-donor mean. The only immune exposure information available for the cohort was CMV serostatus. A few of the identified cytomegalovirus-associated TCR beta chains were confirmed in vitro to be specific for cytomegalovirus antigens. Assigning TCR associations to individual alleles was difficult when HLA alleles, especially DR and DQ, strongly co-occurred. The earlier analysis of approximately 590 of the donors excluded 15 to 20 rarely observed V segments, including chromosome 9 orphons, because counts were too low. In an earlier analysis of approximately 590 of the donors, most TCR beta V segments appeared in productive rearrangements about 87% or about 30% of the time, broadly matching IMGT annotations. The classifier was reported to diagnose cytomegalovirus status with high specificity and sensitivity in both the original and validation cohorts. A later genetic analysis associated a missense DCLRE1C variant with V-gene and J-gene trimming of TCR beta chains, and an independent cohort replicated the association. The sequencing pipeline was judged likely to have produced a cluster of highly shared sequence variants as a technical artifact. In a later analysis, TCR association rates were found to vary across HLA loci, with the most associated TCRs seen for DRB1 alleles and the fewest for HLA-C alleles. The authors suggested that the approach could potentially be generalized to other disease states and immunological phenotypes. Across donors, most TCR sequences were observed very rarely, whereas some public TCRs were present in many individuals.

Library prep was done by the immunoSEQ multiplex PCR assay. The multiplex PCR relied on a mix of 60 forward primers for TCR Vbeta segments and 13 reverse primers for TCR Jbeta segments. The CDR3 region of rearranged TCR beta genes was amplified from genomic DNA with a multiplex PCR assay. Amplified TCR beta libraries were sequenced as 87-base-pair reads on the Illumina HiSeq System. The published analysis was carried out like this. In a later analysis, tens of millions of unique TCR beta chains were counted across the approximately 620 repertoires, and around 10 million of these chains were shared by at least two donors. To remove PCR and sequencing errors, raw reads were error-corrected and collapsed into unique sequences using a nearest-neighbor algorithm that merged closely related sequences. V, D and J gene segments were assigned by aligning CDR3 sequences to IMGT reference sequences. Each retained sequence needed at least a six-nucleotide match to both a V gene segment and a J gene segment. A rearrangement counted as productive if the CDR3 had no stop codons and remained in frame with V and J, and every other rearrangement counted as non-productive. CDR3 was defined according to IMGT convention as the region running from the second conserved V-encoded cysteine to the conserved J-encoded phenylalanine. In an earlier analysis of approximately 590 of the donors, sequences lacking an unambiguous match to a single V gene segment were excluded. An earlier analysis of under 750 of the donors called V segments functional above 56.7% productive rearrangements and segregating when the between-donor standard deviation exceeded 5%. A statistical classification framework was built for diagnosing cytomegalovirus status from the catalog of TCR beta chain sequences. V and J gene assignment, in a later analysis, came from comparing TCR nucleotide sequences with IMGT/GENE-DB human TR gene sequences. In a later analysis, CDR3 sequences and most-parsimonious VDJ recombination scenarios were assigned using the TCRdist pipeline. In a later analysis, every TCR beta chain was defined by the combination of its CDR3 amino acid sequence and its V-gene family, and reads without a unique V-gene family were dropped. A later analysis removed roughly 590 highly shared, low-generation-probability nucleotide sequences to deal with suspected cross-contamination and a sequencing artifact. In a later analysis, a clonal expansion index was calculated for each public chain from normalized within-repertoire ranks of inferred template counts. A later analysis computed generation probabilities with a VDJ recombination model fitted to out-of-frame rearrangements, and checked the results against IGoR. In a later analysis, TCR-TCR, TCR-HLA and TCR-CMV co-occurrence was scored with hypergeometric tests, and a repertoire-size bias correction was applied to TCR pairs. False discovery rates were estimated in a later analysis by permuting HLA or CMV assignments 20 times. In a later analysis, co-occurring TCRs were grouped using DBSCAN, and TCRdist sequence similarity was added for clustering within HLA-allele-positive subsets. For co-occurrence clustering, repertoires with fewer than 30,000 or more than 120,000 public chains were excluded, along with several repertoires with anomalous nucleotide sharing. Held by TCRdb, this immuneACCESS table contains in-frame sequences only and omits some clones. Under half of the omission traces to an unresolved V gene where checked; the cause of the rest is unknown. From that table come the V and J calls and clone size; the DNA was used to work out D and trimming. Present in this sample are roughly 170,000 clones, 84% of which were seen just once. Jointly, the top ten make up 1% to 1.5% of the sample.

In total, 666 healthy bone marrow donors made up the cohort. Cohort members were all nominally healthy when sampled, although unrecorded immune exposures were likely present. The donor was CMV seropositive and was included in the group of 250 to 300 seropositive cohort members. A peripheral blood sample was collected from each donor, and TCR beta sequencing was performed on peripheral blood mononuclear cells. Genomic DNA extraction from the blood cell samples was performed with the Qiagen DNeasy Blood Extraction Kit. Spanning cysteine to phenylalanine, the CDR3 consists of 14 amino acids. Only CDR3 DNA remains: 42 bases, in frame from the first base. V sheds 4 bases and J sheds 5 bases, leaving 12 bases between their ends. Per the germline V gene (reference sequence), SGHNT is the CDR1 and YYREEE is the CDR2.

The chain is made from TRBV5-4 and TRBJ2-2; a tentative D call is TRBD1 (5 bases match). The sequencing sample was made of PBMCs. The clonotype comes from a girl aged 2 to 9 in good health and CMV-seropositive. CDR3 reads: CASSDVSGTGELFF. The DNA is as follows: TGTGCCAGCAGCGATGTGTCAGGGACCGGGGAGCTGTTTTTT.